The 23 T cell receptor beta chains presented below share a single source sample, sequenced in a study of breast tumors, draining lymph nodes, adjacent tissues. TCRdb ran MiXCR on the multiplex PCR reads and lists one entry per CDR3 protein. The sample has over 150,000 distinct CDR3 sequences, approximately 33% seen once. Axillary draining lymph nodes of breast cancer patients supplied the node samples. Sequenced sample: axillary lymph node tissue. These receptors originate from a female donor with breast cancer. Some clones in this sample may be carry-over from other donors' samples.

This clonotype was picked up many times. The V and J genes are TRBV5-4 and TRBJ2-5, with 10 bases that match TRBD1. J gave up 5 bases and V 4 bases, and 8 bases lay outside the gene matches. The length of the CDR3 is 15 residues. Germline CDR1 SGHNT, CDR2 YYREEE (reference sequence). This chain's CDR3 is CASSAGTGVGETQYF. The DNA for the CDR3 is TGTGCCAGCAGCGCCGGGACAGGGGTCGGGGAGACCCAGTACTTC.

V and J are TRBV20-1 and TRBJ2-7; D remains ambiguous. The CDR3 runs 14 residues. In germline, CDR1 is DFQATT, CDR2 SNEGSKA (reference sequence). Trimming pared 5 bases from V and 0 bases from J, leaving 14 bases between. CDR3: CSAPQPGSSYEQYF. In DNA form, the CDR3 reads TGCAGTGCTCCACAACCCGGCAGCTCCTACGAGCAGTACTTC.

In its sample, this clonotype was seen many times. The chain couples TRBV30 to TRBJ2-7, with 8 bases identical to TRBD2. This CDR3 has 12 amino acids. Germline values: CDR1 GTSNPN, CDR2 SVGIG (reference sequence). With V trimmed by 2 bases and J by 5 bases, 2 bases remained unmatched. CDR3 protein: CAWSSGGHEQYF. The CDR3, as DNA: TGTGCCTGGAGTTCGGGGGGGCACGAGCAGTACTTC.

The rearrangement joins TRBV24-1 to TRBJ2-1, with D possibly TRBD2 on 5 matching bases. CDR1 and CDR2 (germline): KGHDR, SFDVKD. This CDR3 region has 11 residues. The CDR3 sequence is CASDGYNEQFF. The CDR3 region has the DNA TGTGCTAGCGACGGATACAATGAGCAGTTCTTC.

This chain joins TRBV15 and TRBJ1-1; D is perhaps TRBD1 (5 bases). CDR3 length equals 13 residues. The ends were cut back, 3 bases at V and 5 bases at J, with 10 bases in the middle. CDR1 and CDR2 from the germline V gene are LNHNV and YYDKDF (reference sequence). CDR3 in amino acids: CATSRVRDTEAFF. CDR3 DNA: TGTGCCACCAGCAGGGTCAGGGATACTGAAGCTTTCTTT.

The chain uses TRBV15 and TRBJ2-3; 11 positions agree with TRBD2. The CDR3 length is 18 residues. CDR1 is LNHNV and CDR2 is YYDKDF in the germline V gene (reference sequence). V lost 0 bases, J lost 6 bases, and 11 bases stayed unmatched. The CDR3 DNA sequence: TGTGCCACCAGCAGAGATACACTAGCGGGGGCCCTGGGGGATACGCAGTATTTT. Protein: CATSRDTLAGALGDTQYF.

This clonotype was counted ten times or more. This chain joins TRBV11-1 and TRBJ1-4; D perhaps matches TRBD1 (5 bases). The CDR3 loop spans 13 amino acids. Trimming removed 3 bases from V and 5 bases from J, with 7 bases in between. CDR1 and CDR2 from the germline V gene are SGHAT and FQDESV (reference sequence). The CDR3 region has the DNA TGTGCCAGCAGCTTCAGGGTGAATGAAAAACTGTTTTTT. This sequence encodes CASSFRVNEKLFF.

The sample holds many counts of this clonotype. J is TRBJ1-4 and V is TRBV20-1; 12 bases are a match to TRBD1. V was clipped by 5 bases and J by 2 bases; unmatched bases: 6. The CDR3 spans 16 residues. The V gene's germline CDR1 is DFQATT and CDR2 SNEGSKA (reference sequence). The CDR3 is CSAPGTGGITNEKLFF. CDR3 DNA sequence: TGCAGTGCTCCTGGGACAGGGGGCATCACTAATGAAAAACTGTTTTTT.

This chain uses TRBV7-2 with TRBJ2-3, with unresolved D. This CDR3 comprises 15 residues. Germline V gene sequence: CDR1 SGHTA, CDR2 FQGNSA. V lost 2 bases and J lost 8, with 17 bases in between. CDR3 DNA: TGTGCCAGCAGCTTAATACGGTGGGATCGTGGTACGCAGTATTTT. Translation gives CASSLIRWDRGTQYF.

This clonotype was observed at least ten times. The chain has TRBV5-1 and TRBJ2-7; TRBD2 aligns across 8 bases. The CDR3 has 15 residues. V was pared by 2 bases and J by 0 bases, with 4 bases of the junction left unmatched. The germline V gene has CDR1 SGHRS and CDR2 YFSETQ. In DNA form, the CDR3 reads TGCGCCAGCAGCTTAGGGACTAGATCCTCCTACGAGCAGTACTTC. Its protein product is CASSLGTRSSYEQYF.

This clonotype was counted ten times or more. The chain carries TRBV24-1 and TRBJ1-4; D not resolved. Germline values: CDR1 KGHDR, CDR2 SFDVKD. Deletions cut 6 bases from V and 8 bases from J, with 9 bases between. The CDR3 runs to 12 residues. The CDR3 loop is CATSRSGEKLFF. The CDR3 DNA follows: TGTGCCACCAGTAGGTCGGGAGAAAAACTGTTTTTT.

This clonotype was counted at least ten times. This chain links TRBV29-1 with TRBJ2-5; D gene ambiguous. CDR3 length: 10 residues. Per the germline V gene, CDR1 is SQVTM and CDR2 is ANQGSEA. V dropped 7 bases and J dropped 7 bases, with 10 bases sitting between them. CDR3 protein: CSASWSTQYF. DNA for the CDR3: TGCAGCGCGAGCTGGTCGACCCAGTACTTC. The whole variable domain, remainder taken from reference TRBV29-1 and TRBJ2-5, is SAVISQKPSRDICQRGTSLTIQCQVDSQVTMMFWYRQQPGQSLTLIATANQGSEATYESGFVIDKFPISRPNLTFSTLTVSNMSPEDSSIYLCSASWSTQYFGPGTRLLVL.

This clonotype was detected ten times or more. The chain employs TRBV10-3 and TRBJ2-1; TRBD2 agrees at 12 bases. Germline lookup yields CDR1 ENHRY and CDR2 SYGVKD. V lost 6 bases and J lost 0; bases outside the gene matches: 0. The CDR3 extends over 15 amino acids. The CDR3 here is CAIRTSGSSYNEQFF. DNA for the CDR3: TGTGCCATCAGGACTAGCGGGAGCTCCTACAATGAGCAGTTCTTC.

V is TRBV7-9 and J is TRBJ1-2; the D is unclear. V lost 4 bases and J 8 bases, leaving 14 bases between the germline ends. Germline V lookup: CDR1 SEHNR, CDR2 FQNEAQ (reference sequence). The CDR3 totals 13 residues. The CDR3 here is CASSSGTEEGYTF. Here the CDR3 DNA reads TGTGCCAGCAGCTCCGGAACAGAGGAAGGCTACACCTTC. Supplemented by reference TRBV7-9 and TRBJ1-2, the full variable domain reads DTGVSQNPRHKITKRGQNVTFRCDPISEHNRLYWYRQTLGQGPEFLTYFQNEAQLEKSRLLSDRFSAERPKGSFSTLEIQRTEQGDSAMYLCASSSGTEEGYTFGSGTRLTVV.

At least ten counts were recorded for this clonotype. The chain employs TRBV7-9 and TRBJ1-5, with 9 bases lining up with TRBD1. The CDR3 contains 13 residues. The germline gives CDR1 SEHNR, CDR2 FQNEAQ (reference sequence). The junction had 4 bases not matched to a gene; V was cut back by 5 bases and J by 8 bases. The CDR3 nucleotides are TGTGCCAGCAGCCCGACAGGGGGGGAGCCCCAGCATTTT. Residues: CASSPTGGEPQHF.

The sample holds many counts of this clonotype. This chain uses TRBV12-3 or TRBV12-4 with TRBJ2-5, with D possibly TRBD2 on 5 matching bases. The V end lost 3 bases, the J end lost 7 bases, and 12 bases lay between the germline ends. This CDR3 has 13 amino acids. The CDR3 protein is CASSFGMIGTQYF. The CDR3 DNA sequence: TGTGCCAGCAGTTTCGGGATGATTGGGACCCAGTACTTC.

This clonotype was counted ten times or more. The gene calls are TRBV10-2 and TRBJ2-7; D perhaps matches TRBD2 (6 bases). There are 14 residues in the CDR3. Trimming pared 5 bases from V and 3 bases from J, leaving 14 bases between. From germline, CDR1 is WSHSY and CDR2 SAAADI. The CDR3 reads CASSLTRVGYEQYF. For the CDR3, the DNA is TGCGCCAGCAGTTTGACTAGAGTGGGCTACGAGCAGTACTTC.

Note on this clonotype: This may be a read error: a much more frequent sequence differs by one nucleotide. The chain combines TRBV6-5 with TRBJ1-2; D is uncertain. The germline V gene encodes CDR1 MNHEY and CDR2 SVGAGI. The CDR3 contains 13 residues. CDR3 coding DNA: TGTGCCGGCAGTTACTCGCCGGAATATGGCTACACCTTC. As protein: CAGSYSPEYGYTF.

Only a few counts were recorded for this clonotype. A much more abundant neighbour one base away suggests this may be a read error. The chain has TRBV29-1 and TRBJ2-2; tentative D call: TRBD2 (6 bases). Trimming took off 1 base at V and 0 bases at J, with 9 bases between the two ends. From germline, CDR1 is SQVTM and CDR2 ANQGSEA. The CDR3 extends over 15 amino acids. This CDR3 reads CSVEVAEANTGELFF. CDR3 DNA sequence: TGCAGCGTTGAAGTAGCGGAGGCGAACACCGGGGAGCTGTTTTTT.

This clonotype came up many times. The V gene is TRBV10-3, the J gene TRBJ2-5, with D perhaps being TRBD1 or TRBD2 (6 bases each). The V end was cut by 0 bases, the J end by 4 bases, with 12 bases between. The CDR3 contains 15 residues. The V gene's germline CDR1 is ENHRY and CDR2 SYGVKD. This CDR3 reads CAISESKGGGETQYF. The DNA of the CDR3 is TGTGCCATCAGTGAGTCGAAGGGGGGAGGAGAGACCCAGTACTTC.

A note on this clonotype: A read error is possible here, since a much larger clone lies one base away. The CDR3: CASSTRKTGETQYF. Here the CDR3 DNA reads TGTGCCAGCAGCACCAGGAAAACCGGGGAGACCCAGTACTTC. This chain links TRBV5-4 with TRBJ2-5, with D unclear. Germline V gene sequence: CDR1 SGHNT, CDR2 YYREEE (reference sequence). Trimming pared 4 bases from V and 5 bases from J, leaving 15 bases between. The CDR3 is 14 amino acids.

This chain uses TRBV14 with TRBJ2-5; 7 positions match TRBD1. V trimming: 0 bases; J trimming: 7 bases; junction bases outside the gene matches: 5. This CDR3 has 14 amino acids. Germline CDR1 and CDR2: SGHDN and FVKESK. The CDR3 DNA sequence: TGTGCCAGCAGCCAAGATACAGGGGTGGGGACCCAGTACTTC. Translation: CASSQDTGVGTQYF.

Notes on this clonotype: This may arise from a read error, as a much more abundant clone is one base away. The chain carries TRBV2 and TRBJ1-1, with no clear D. The CDR3 runs to 13 residues. Germline CDR1 reads SNHLY; CDR2 reads FYNNEI. Trimming stripped 6 bases from V and 2 bases from J, with 10 bases between. Written as DNA, the CDR3 is TGTGCCAGCAGCCCTGCAGTAAACACTGAAGCTTTCTTT. Translating gives CASSPAVNTEAFF.